The 28 T cell receptor beta chains listed next were all sequenced from one sample in a study of STAT3 mutations in large granular lymphocyte leukemia. This table comes from immunoSEQ multiplex PCR, and its TCRdb copy is limited to in-frame clones, with some not included. The sample holds under 20,000 clones, over 80% seen once. Study-wide findings and caveats: At least one immunodominant TCR beta clonotype appeared in every T-cell large granular lymphocyte leukemia patient.

Their antigens are not known. Sequenced sample: peripheral blood mononuclear cells. The receptor source for this set is a man in his fifties or sixties with T-cell large granular lymphocyte leukemia. Some clones in this sample may be carry-over from other donors' samples.

This sequence joins TRBV30 and TRBJ1-1, with unresolved D. In germline, CDR1 is GTSNPN, CDR2 SVGIG (reference sequence). Trimming cost V 0 bases and J 3 bases, with 8 bases left between them. This CDR3 is 13 amino acids long. CDR3 region: CAWSVIADTEAFF. The DNA of the CDR3 is TGTGCCTGGAGTGTAATAGCTGACACTGAAGCTTTCTTT.

The genes are TRBV7-8 and TRBJ1-4; D unresolved. The CDR3 sequence is 12 residues long. The V end was cut by 4 bases, the J end by 8 bases, with 8 bases between. CDR1 SGHVS and CDR2 FQNEAQ come from the germline V gene. CDR3 in amino acids: CASSSYMEKLFF. CDR3 in DNA: TGTGCCAGCAGCTCCTATATGGAAAAACTGTTTTTT.

The chain employs TRBV5-3 and TRBJ1-5, with TRBD1 matching 9 bases. TRBV5-3 falls under the ORF class, with uncertain function. Trimming at V came to 4 bases and at J to 0 bases, leaving 8 bases not matched to a gene. The CDR3 extends over 17 amino acids. The CDR3 DNA reads TGTGCCAGAAGCGAAGGGACAGGGCGGGATAGCAATCAGCCCCAGCATTTT. This encodes CARSEGTGRDSNQPQHF.

The genes are TRBV19 and TRBJ1-2, with 7 bases identical to TRBD1. The germline V gene encodes CDR1 LNHDA and CDR2 SQIVND (reference sequence). Germline trimming cut 7 bases from V and 4 bases from J; bases unmatched to any gene: 15. The CDR3 covers 16 residues. The CDR3 bases are TGTGCCAGTATTGACGGTAAAAGACAGGGTAGCTATGGCTACACCTTC. Encoded protein: CASIDGKRQGSYGYTF.

The rearrangement links TRBV4-3 to TRBJ2-7; D may match TRBD1 or TRBD2 (6 bases each). Germline CDR1 LGHNA, CDR2 YSLEER. The CDR3 contains 15 residues. V dropped 4 bases and J dropped 1 base, with 14 bases sitting between them. This chain's CDR3 is CASSRGTSDSYEQYF. CDR3 DNA sequence: TGCGCCAGCAGCCGCGGGACATCGGATTCCTACGAGCAGTACTTC.

V and J are TRBV6-1 and TRBJ2-3, with TRBD1 matching over 10 bases. This CDR3 comprises 15 residues. V was pared by 7 bases and J by 4 bases, with 8 bases of the junction left unmatched. Germline CDR1 is MNHNS and CDR2 is SASEGT. CDR3 protein: CASIGGTGVADTQYF. The CDR3 DNA reads TGTGCCAGCATCGGCGGGACAGGGGTAGCAGATACGCAGTATTTT.

The V gene is TRBV7-2, the J gene TRBJ1-2; 8 nucleotides align to TRBD1. After removal of 5 bases from V and 3 bases from J, the junction contained 8 bases not matched to a gene. This CDR3 comprises 15 residues. Germline CDR1 is SGHTA and CDR2 is FQGNSA. CDR3 coding DNA: TGTGCCAGCAGCCTCCAGGACAGGGCCTACTATGGCTACACCTTC. Translated: CASSLQDRAYYGYTF.

The rearrangement joins TRBV5-4 to TRBJ2-2; D is possibly TRBD1 (6 bases). CDR3 length: 17 amino acids. V lost 4 bases, J lost 7 bases, and 23 bases lay in between. The V gene's germline CDR1 is SGHNT and CDR2 YYREEE (reference sequence). CDR3 sequence reads: CASSLGGNQGLGGELFF. In DNA form, the CDR3 reads TGTGCCAGCAGCCTCGGTGGAAATCAGGGGCTGGGCGGGGAGCTGTTTTTT. The full variable domain, its missing parts supplied by reference TRBV5-4 and TRBJ2-2, is ETGVTQSPTHLIKTRGQQVTLRCSSQSGHNTVSWYQQALGQGPQFIFQYYREEENGRGNFPPRFSGLQFPNYSSELNVNALELDDSALYLCASSLGGNQGLGGELFFGEGSRLTVL.

This clone was seen more than once but under ten times. V and J are TRBV7-8 and TRBJ1-2, with D perhaps matching TRBD1 (6 bases). The CDR3 covers 13 residues. Germline CDR1 and CDR2: SGHVS and FQNEAQ. V was trimmed by 1 base and J by 7 bases, leaving 10 bases between them. CDR3 region: CASSLEGGGGYTF. As DNA, the CDR3 is TGTGCCAGCAGCTTAGAGGGGGGTGGTGGCTACACCTTC. Combining the CDR3 with reference TRBV7-8 and TRBJ1-2 gives the whole variable domain GAGVSQSPRYKVAKRGQDVALRCDPISGHVSLFWYQQALGQGPEFLTYFQNEAQLDKSGLPSDRFFAERPEGSVSTLKIQRTQQEDSAVYLCASSLEGGGGYTFGSGTRLTVV.

The chain uses TRBV5-1 and TRBJ2-5; D possibly corresponds to TRBD1 (6 bases). The V and J ends lost 4 bases and 1 base respectively, with 14 bases between them. Looked up from germline, CDR1 is SGHRS and CDR2 is YFSETQ. CDR3 length equals 15 residues. CDR3 sequence: CASSPLGTRQETQYF. CDR3 DNA: TGCGCCAGCAGCCCACTAGGGACACGCCAAGAGACCCAGTACTTC.

The chain couples TRBV7-9 to TRBJ1-2; 8 bases agree with TRBD1. In germline, CDR1 is SEHNR, CDR2 FQNEAQ (reference sequence). This CDR3 is built from 17 residues. V was pared by 4 bases and J by 3 bases, with 13 bases of the junction left unmatched. The CDR3: CASSYTFPRGRDYGYTF. CDR3 coding DNA: TGTGCCAGCAGCTACACCTTCCCCAGGGGGCGCGACTATGGCTACACCTTC.

The chain recombines TRBV10-2 with TRBJ2-7, with a possible D match to TRBD2 (5 bases). The V and J ends lost 1 base and 0 bases respectively, with 10 bases between them. The CDR3 has 15 residues. Germline V lookup: CDR1 WSHSY, CDR2 SAAADI. CDR3 protein: CASSEYGLNSYEQYF. CDR3 nucleotides: TGCGCCAGCAGTGAGTACGGACTGAACTCCTACGAGCAGTACTTC.

The genes are TRBV11-1 and TRBJ2-7, with D possibly matching TRBD1 (6 bases). Germline CDR1 is SGHAT and CDR2 is FQDESV (reference sequence). The length of the CDR3 is 14 residues. The germline V and J ends were trimmed by 4 bases and 0 bases, with 10 bases remaining between them. The CDR3 region is CASSYGTRSYEQYF. CDR3 sequence (DNA): TGTGCCAGCAGCTACGGGACACGCTCCTACGAGCAGTACTTC.

This sequence joins TRBV12-2 and TRBJ1-2. TRBV12-2 is a pseudogene. The CDR3 consists of 13 residues. CDR3 nucleotide sequence: TGTGCAAGTCGCTTTGAGCTCGGCTATGGCTACACCTTC. Translated, it gives CASRFELGYGYTF.

The rearrangement links TRBV30 to TRBJ2-3; D is possibly TRBD1 or TRBD2 (5 bases each). This CDR3 has 14 residues. CDR1 GTSNPN and CDR2 SVGIG come from the germline V gene (reference sequence). V dropped 3 bases and J dropped 5 bases, with 15 bases sitting between them. The CDR3 protein is CAWRRAGSLDTQYF. CDR3 nucleotides: TGTGCCTGGAGGAGGGCAGGGTCGTTAGATACGCAGTATTTT.

This clone has a single count. This chain uses TRBV7-9 with TRBJ2-7, with D possibly matching TRBD2 (6 bases). Germline V gene sequence: CDR1 SEHNR, CDR2 FQNEAQ (reference sequence). There are 14 residues in the CDR3. Trimming stripped 5 bases from V and 4 bases from J, with 15 bases between. CDR3 coding DNA: TGTGCCAGCAGCGCCGGGACTGGCCCATACGAGCAGTACTTC. This sequence encodes CASSAGTGPYEQYF.

This rearrangement joins TRBV25-1 to TRBJ2-2, with D possibly being TRBD2 (6 bases). The CDR3 consists of 16 residues. Germline CDR1 is MGHDK and CDR2 is SYGVNS. V was trimmed by 2 bases and J by 2 bases, leaving 12 bases between them. The CDR3 DNA follows: TGTGCCAGCAGTGAAGCACTAGGGACTAACACCGGGGAGCTGTTTTTT. It encodes CASSEALGTNTGELFF.

V usage is TRBV29-1 and J usage is TRBJ2-7; 7 nucleotides match TRBD1. The CDR3 is 14 residues long. V dropped 3 bases and J dropped 2; count of bases not matched to a gene: 7. Per germline, CDR1 SQVTM and CDR2 ANQGSEA. CDR3 amino acids: CSVEGAGGAYEQYF. The CDR3 nucleotides read TGCAGCGTTGAGGGGGCAGGGGGAGCCTACGAGCAGTACTTC.

The chain has TRBV6-1 and TRBJ2-1; D ambiguous. Trimming removed 0 bases at V and 4 bases at J, with 1 base between. Germline V gene data show CDR1 as MNHNS and CDR2 as SASEGT. This CDR3 region has 12 residues. The chain's CDR3 is CASSEAYNEQFF. CDR3 in DNA: TGTGCCAGCAGTGAAGCATACAATGAGCAGTTCTTC.

The J gene is TRBJ2-1, the V gene TRBV7-9; D is undetermined. The V and J ends lost 1 base and 9 bases respectively, with 4 bases between them. This CDR3 comprises 11 residues. Looked up from germline, CDR1 is SEHNR and CDR2 is FQNEAQ (reference sequence). The CDR3 spells CASSLDTEQFF. DNA for the CDR3: TGTGCCAGCAGCTTAGACACTGAGCAGTTCTTC. Based on the CDR3 plus reference TRBV7-9 and TRBJ2-1, the full variable domain is DTGVSQNPRHKITKRGQNVTFRCDPISEHNRLYWYRQTLGQGPEFLTYFQNEAQLEKSRLLSDRFSAERPKGSFSTLEIQRTEQGDSAMYLCASSLDTEQFFGPGTRLTVL.

CDR3 protein: CASGLGQVMNTEAFF. In DNA form, the CDR3 reads TGTGCTAGTGGTTTGGGCCAGGTTATGAACACTGAAGCTTTCTTT. The chain combines TRBV12-5 with TRBJ1-1; no reliable D call. This CDR3 region has 15 residues. CDR1 LGHNT and CDR2 FRNRAP come from the germline V gene. The V gene lost 1 base and the J gene lost 0 bases, with 9 bases spanning the gap. Drawing the rest from reference TRBV12-5 and TRBJ1-1, the complete variable domain is DARVTQTPRHKVTEMGQEVTMRCQPILGHNTVFWYRQTMMQGLELLAYFRNRAPLDDSGMPKDRFSAEMPDATLATLKIQPSEPRDSAVYFCASGLGQVMNTEAFFGQGTRLTVV.

The genes are TRBV5-1 and TRBJ1-2, with a weak D call TRBD1 (5 bases). The CDR3 is made up of 13 amino acids. V was trimmed by 5 bases and J by 2 bases, leaving 10 bases between them. Germline assignment: CDR1 SGHRS and CDR2 YFSETQ. The CDR3 nucleotides read TGCGCCAGCAGACTGGACACAAACTATGGCTACACCTTC. Translated: CASRLDTNYGYTF.

The chain recombines TRBV10-2 with TRBJ1-1; no definite D call. The ends were cut back, 5 bases at V and 5 bases at J, with 12 bases in the middle. The CDR3 runs 13 residues. From germline, CDR1 is WSHSY and CDR2 SAAADI. The CDR3 protein is CASSTDGWTEAFF. In DNA, the CDR3 is TGCGCCAGCAGTACAGACGGTTGGACTGAAGCTTTCTTT.

The chain recombines TRBV25-1 with TRBJ2-5; weak D call: TRBD1 (6 bases). In germline, CDR1 is MGHDK, CDR2 SYGVNS. The CDR3 is made up of 15 amino acids. Trimming removed 2 bases at V and 1 base at J, with 11 bases between. CDR3 sequence reads: CASSEGGAAQETQYF. CDR3 nucleotide sequence: TGTGCCAGCAGTGAAGGGGGCGCGGCCCAAGAGACCCAGTACTTC.

This clone was recorded only once. This chain uses TRBV5-1 with TRBJ2-5; D gene uncertain. Germline V gives CDR1 SGHRS, CDR2 YFSETQ. Trimming left V 1 base short and J 5 bases short, with 6 bases between. The CDR3 has 12 residues. CDR3 residues: CASSLLGETQYF. The CDR3 DNA is TGCGCCAGCAGCTTGTTGGGGGAGACCCAGTACTTC.

The V and J genes are TRBV5-4 and TRBJ2-5; TRBD2 agrees at 10 bases. V lost 0 bases and J lost 4; bases outside the gene matches: 0. The CDR3 consists of 14 residues. Germline assignment: CDR1 SGHNT and CDR2 YYREEE (reference sequence). CDR3 sequence reads: CASSLGLAGETQYF. CDR3 bases: TGTGCCAGCAGCTTGGGACTAGCGGGAGAGACCCAGTACTTC.

The sample holds one count of this clone. This chain uses TRBV19 with TRBJ2-1; 8 bases are shared with TRBD2. The CDR3 runs to 14 residues. Germline CDR1 LNHDA, CDR2 SQIVND (reference sequence). V lost 6 bases to trimming and J lost 8 bases; unmatched junction nucleotides: 9. The DNA for the CDR3 is TGTGCCAGTAGAGTGGGGACTAGTGCGGATGAGCAGTTCTTC. This sequence encodes CASRVGTSADEQFF.

The chain links TRBV10-3 to TRBJ1-2; the D gene is possibly TRBD1 (6 bases). The germline CDR1 and CDR2 sequences are ENHRY and SYGVKD. This CDR3 spans 13 amino acids. Trimming removed 0 bases from V and 8 bases from J, with 10 bases in between. Here the CDR3 reads CAISESNREGYTF. DNA of the CDR3: TGTGCCATCAGTGAGTCGAACAGGGAGGGCTACACCTTC.